This entry lists 6 T cell receptor beta chains sequenced from one sample in a study of Ad26.COV2.S vaccination and SARS-CoV-2 variants. Sequencing used immunoSEQ multiplex PCR; TCRdb keeps in-frame clones, though not all of them. The sample has around 350,000 clones; around 83% are singletons. Sample treatment: approximately 18 received Ad26.COV2.S at low or high dose, single or two shots; several received placebo; per-sample allocation not given. Specimens were obtained on day 63 following the first vaccine or placebo injection. Specimen: peripheral blood, collected in a trial of Ad26.COV2.S vaccine versus placebo. These receptor sequences come from a person between 18 and 60 years old who received the Ad26.COV2.S COVID-19 vaccine or a placebo.

The chain combines TRBV2 with TRBJ1-5; tentatively, D is TRBD1 (6 bases). This CDR3 comprises 15 residues. V shed 6 bases and J shed 0 bases, with 12 bases lying between them. CDR1 is SNHLY, CDR2 FYNNEI, per germline. The CDR3 DNA is TGTGCCAGCAGCAAGGGGGTGGATAGCAATCAGCCCCAGCATTTT. Protein sequence: CASSKGVDSNQPQHF.

The gene calls are TRBV5-4 and TRBJ2-3, with 7 bases fitting TRBD2. CDR1 is SGHNT and CDR2 is YYREEE in the germline V gene (reference sequence). J was trimmed by 0 bases and V by 2 bases; bases with no gene match: 12. The CDR3 covers 18 residues. The CDR3 DNA sequence: TGTGCCAGCAGCTTTTCCGGTGGATGGGGGGGAAGCACAGATACGCAGTATTTT. It encodes CASSFSGGWGGSTDTQYF.

The table lists this clone with a count of one. The chain joins TRBV3-1 (or the pseudogene TRBV3-2) to TRBJ1-1; the D is unclear. CDR3 size: 13 residues. In germline, CDR1 is LGHDT, CDR2 YNNKEL (reference sequence). V was shortened by 4 bases and J by 7 bases, with 13 bases between the two germline ends. CDR3 in DNA: TGTGCCAGCAGCCGCCAGAGGGCCGTTGAAGCTTTCTTT. Residues: CASSRQRAVEAFF.

The V gene is TRBV7-2, the J gene TRBJ2-3; D remains unclear. This CDR3 has 13 residues. V lost 6 bases and J 4 bases, leaving 11 bases between the germline ends. Looked up from germline, CDR1 is SGHTA and CDR2 is FQGNSA. CDR3 sequence reads: CASSNVGSDTQYF. The CDR3, as DNA: TGTGCCAGCAGTAACGTTGGGTCAGATACGCAGTATTTT.

The chain couples TRBV11-3 to TRBJ2-1, with TRBD2 matching 10 bases. The CDR3 covers 15 residues. Germline V gene lookup returns CDR1 SGHNT and CDR2 YENEEA. V trimming: 5 bases; J trimming: 5 bases; junction bases outside the gene matches: 6. CDR3 DNA: TGTGCCAGCAGCACGGCTAGCGGGGGAAACAATGAGCAGTTCTTC. This sequence encodes CASSTASGGNNEQFF.

J is TRBJ2-1 and V is TRBV19; weak D call: TRBD2 (6 bases). The CDR3 sequence is 14 residues long. V lost 3 bases and J 3 bases, leaving 9 bases between the germline ends. CDR1 and CDR2 (germline): LNHDA, SQIVND (reference sequence). CDR3 bases: TGTGCCAGTAGTATTCAGGGACTCTACAATGAGCAGTTCTTC. Protein sequence: CASSIQGLYNEQFF.